This T cell receptor beta chain was sequenced during a study of cytomegalovirus exposure and HLA in healthy donors. Whole-study findings and limits: A later analysis linked a missense variant in DCLRE1C to the trimming of TCR beta V and J genes. In an earlier analysis, in about 530 donors, most V segments appeared productive either ~87% or ~30% of the time.

V lost 4 bases, J lost 2 bases, and 5 bases stayed unmatched. The CDR3 is 15 amino acids. Germline assignment: CDR1 LNHDA and CDR2 SQIVND (reference sequence). This PCR relied on a set of 60 Vbeta primers and 13 Jbeta primers. Repertoires were generated with immunoSEQ multiplex PCR, while TCRdb's copy carries only in-frame clones and drops some. The data contain roughly 190,000 clones, about four fifths of them seen just once; the ten biggest clones take up 3.4%. As regards this clone: The antigen is unknown.

This TCR was sampled from a man aged 40-49 years in good health and CMV-seropositive. Sequencing was done on a sample of PBMCs. The chain combines TRBV19 with TRBJ2-1, with 7 bases matching TRBD2. The CDR3 protein is CASSREGPAYNEQFF. The CDR3, as DNA: TGTGCCAGTAGTAGGGAGGGCCCGGCCTACAATGAGCAGTTCTTC.